This T cell receptor (beta chain) was sequenced for a study of OX40 agonist ivuxolimab in advanced cancers. Assay: immunoSEQ multiplex PCR; the TCRdb copy retains only in-frame clones and omits some. The table lists 45,000 to 60,000 clones, approximately 87% of them singletons, with 4.5% to 5.5% in the top ten. The germline gives CDR1 MDHEN, CDR2 SYDVKM. The V end lost 5 bases, the J end lost 12 bases, and 11 bases lay between the germline ends. This CDR3 comprises 11 residues. The V and J genes are TRBV28 and TRBJ1-5; TRBD1 is a possible D gene (6 bases). The specimen was CD4+ or CD8+ T cells sorted from blood, collected in a trial of the OX40 agonist ivuxolimab. This TCR derives from an adult with an advanced solid tumor such as melanoma, head and neck, liver or kidney cancer. The CDR3 coding sequence is TGTGCCAGCAGTCCCCAGGGGTACCAGCATTTT. As protein: CASSPQGYQHF.